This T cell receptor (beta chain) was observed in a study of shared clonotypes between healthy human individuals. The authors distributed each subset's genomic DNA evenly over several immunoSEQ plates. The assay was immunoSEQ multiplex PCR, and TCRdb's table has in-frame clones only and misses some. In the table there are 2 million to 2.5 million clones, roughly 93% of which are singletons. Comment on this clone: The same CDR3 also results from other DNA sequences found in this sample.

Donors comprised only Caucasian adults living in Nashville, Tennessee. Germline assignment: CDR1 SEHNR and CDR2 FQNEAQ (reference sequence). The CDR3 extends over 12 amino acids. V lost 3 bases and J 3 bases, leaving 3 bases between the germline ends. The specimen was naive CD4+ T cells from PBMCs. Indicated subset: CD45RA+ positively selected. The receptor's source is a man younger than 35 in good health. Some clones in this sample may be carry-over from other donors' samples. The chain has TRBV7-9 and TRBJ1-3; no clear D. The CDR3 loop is CASSLLGNTIYF. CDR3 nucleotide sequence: TGTGCCAGCAGCTTGCTTGGAAACACCATATATTTT.